This T cell receptor beta chain emerged from a study of shared clonotypes between healthy human individuals. Sequencing used immunoSEQ multiplex PCR; TCRdb keeps in-frame clones, though not all of them. The sample records 950,000 to 1,100,000 clones, about 84% being singletons. Germline loops: CDR1 LNHNV, CDR2 YYDKDF (reference sequence). Germline trimming cut 0 bases from V and 4 bases from J; bases unmatched to any gene: 6. The CDR3 loop spans 17 amino acids. This TCR derives from a man aged 18 to 35 in good health. Some clones in this sample may be carry-over from other donors' samples. V is TRBV15 and J is TRBJ2-5; 12 bases are a match to TRBD2. Input material: memory CD4+ T cells from PBMCs. Subset indicated: CD45RA-negative fraction. The CDR3 protein is CATSRDEASGRGETQYF. The CDR3 DNA reads as TGTGCCACCAGCAGAGATGAGGCTAGCGGGAGGGGAGAGACCCAGTACTTC.